This TCR beta chain originates from a study of beta chain features in type 1 diabetes. Whole-study context: When patients were set against healthy donors, age, gender and cell yields were similar.

General study results and limits: The VDJ junctions of type 1 diabetes patients carried fewer insertions and more deletions. In these data, an HLA type influence on TCRB rearrangement remained unresolved.

Expressed TCRB transcripts were sequenced because the entire RNA isolate underwent reverse transcription. Profiled with immunoSEQ multiplex PCR; TCRdb holds only in-frame clones, not every one. The table records 250,000 to 350,000 clones, 13% to 15% of them present only once. Points on this clone: Its matching antigen is unknown.

From germline, CDR1 is MNHEY and CDR2 SVGAGI. CDR3 length: 11 amino acids. Trimming removed 6 bases at V and 7 bases at J, with 9 bases between. The chain combines TRBV6-5 with TRBJ1-2; a possible D gene is TRBD1 (5 bases). The sequencing input was central memory CD4+ T cells from blood. The TCR originated in a man aged 25-45 years in good health. The CDR3 region has the DNA TGTGCCAGCAGGGAAGGGGTTGGCTACACCTTC. Its protein product is CASREGVGYTF.